This TCR beta chain was obtained from a study of cytomegalovirus exposure and HLA in healthy donors. The PCR contained 60 Vbeta and 13 Jbeta primers. The table came from immunoSEQ multiplex PCR; TCRdb's copy has only in-frame clones and leaves some out. The sample shows approximately 160,000 clones, 80% of them seen only once. The length of the CDR3 is 13 residues. V lost 3 bases and J 2 bases, leaving 8 bases between the germline ends. CDR1 is SGHAT, CDR2 FQNNGV, per germline. In this sample, this clone turned up a few times. What it binds is not known. Study-wide points: Listed as cytomegalovirus-associated were approximately 160 TCR beta chains. In a later analysis, several top co-occurrence clusters appeared linked to parvovirus B19, influenza, CMV and Epstein-Barr virus.

Sequences were obtained from PBMCs. J is TRBJ2-7 and V is TRBV11-2, with D unclear. This TCR was recovered from a man younger than 35 in good health and CMV-seropositive. The DNA for the CDR3 is TGTGCCAGCAGCTTCGGAGTTACCTACGAGCAGTACTTC. Translated: CASSFGVTYEQYF.